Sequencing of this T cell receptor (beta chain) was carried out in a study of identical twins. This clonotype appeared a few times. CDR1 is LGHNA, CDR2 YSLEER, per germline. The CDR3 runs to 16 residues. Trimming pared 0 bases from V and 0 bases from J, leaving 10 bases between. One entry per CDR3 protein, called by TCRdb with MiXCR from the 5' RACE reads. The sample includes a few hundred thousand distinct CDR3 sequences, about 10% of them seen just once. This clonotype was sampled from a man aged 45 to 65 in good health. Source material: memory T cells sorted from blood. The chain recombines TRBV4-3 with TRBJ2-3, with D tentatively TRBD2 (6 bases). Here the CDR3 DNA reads TGCGCCAGCAGCCAAGATACGGGAGCTAGCACAGATACGCAGTATTTT. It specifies CASSQDTGASTDTQYF.